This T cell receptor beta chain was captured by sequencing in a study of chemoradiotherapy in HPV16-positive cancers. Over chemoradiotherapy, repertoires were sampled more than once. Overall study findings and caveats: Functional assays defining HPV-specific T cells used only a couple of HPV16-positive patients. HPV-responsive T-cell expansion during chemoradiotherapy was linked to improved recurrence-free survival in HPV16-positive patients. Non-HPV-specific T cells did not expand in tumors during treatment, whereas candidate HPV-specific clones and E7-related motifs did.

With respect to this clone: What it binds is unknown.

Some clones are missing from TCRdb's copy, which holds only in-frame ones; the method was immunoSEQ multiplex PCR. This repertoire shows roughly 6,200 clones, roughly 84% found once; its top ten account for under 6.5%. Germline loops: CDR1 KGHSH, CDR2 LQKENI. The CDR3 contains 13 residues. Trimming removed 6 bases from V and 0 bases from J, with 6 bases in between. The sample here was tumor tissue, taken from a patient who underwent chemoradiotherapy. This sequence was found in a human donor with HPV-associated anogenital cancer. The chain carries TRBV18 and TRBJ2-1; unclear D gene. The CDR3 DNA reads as TGTGCCAGCTCCCTAAGCTCCTACAATGAGCAGTTCTTC. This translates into CASSLSSYNEQFF.